The clone carrying this T cell receptor beta chain was picked up one time. Antigen: not known. The junction departs from germline at one end; a sequencing error may be responsible. The record originates from a study of T cell repertoires in cytomegalovirus infection. Study observations and caveats: There were HLA-C-restricted CMV-specific TCR beta clonotypes dominating the ex vivo response.

The CDR3 loop spans 14 amino acids. Germline CDR1 is LNHDA and CDR2 is SQIVND (reference sequence). TCRdb passed the reads through MiXCR, listing each CDR3 protein once. Here the sample spans approximately 280,000 distinct CDR3 sequences, approximately 22% being singletons. The V call is TRBV19, the J call TRBJ2-7; weak D call: TRBD2 (5 bases). The sequence derives from a human donor in good health (CMV status not recorded). Some clones in this sample may be carry-over from other donors' samples. The specimen comprised cultured PBMCs, sampled from culture after CMV antigen stimulation. In DNA, the CDR3 is TGTGCCAGTAGTATCCGGGATTCGTCCTCCGAGCAGTACTTC. Encoded protein: CASSIRDSSSEQYF.